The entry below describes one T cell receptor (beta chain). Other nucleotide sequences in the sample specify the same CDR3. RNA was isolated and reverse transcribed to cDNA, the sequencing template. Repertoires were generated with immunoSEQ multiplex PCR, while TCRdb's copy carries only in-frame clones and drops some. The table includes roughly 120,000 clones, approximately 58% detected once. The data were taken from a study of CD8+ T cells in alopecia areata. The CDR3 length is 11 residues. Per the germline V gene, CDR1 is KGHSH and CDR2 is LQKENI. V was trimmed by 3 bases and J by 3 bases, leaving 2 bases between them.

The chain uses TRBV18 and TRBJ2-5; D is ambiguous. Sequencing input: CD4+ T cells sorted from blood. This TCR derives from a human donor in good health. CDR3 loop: CASSPKETQYF. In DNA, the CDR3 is TGTGCCAGCTCACCGAAAGAGACCCAGTACTTC.